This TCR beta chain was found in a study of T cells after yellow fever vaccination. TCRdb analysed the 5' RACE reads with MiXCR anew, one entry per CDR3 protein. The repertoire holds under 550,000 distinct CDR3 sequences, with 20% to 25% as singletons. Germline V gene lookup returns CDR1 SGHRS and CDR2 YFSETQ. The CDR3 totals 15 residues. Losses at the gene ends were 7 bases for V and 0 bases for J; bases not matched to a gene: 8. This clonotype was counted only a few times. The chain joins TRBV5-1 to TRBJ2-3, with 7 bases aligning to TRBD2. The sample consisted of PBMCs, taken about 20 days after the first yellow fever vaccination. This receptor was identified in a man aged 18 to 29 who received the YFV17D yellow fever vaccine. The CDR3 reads CASGTTHTSTDTQYF. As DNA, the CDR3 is TGCGCCAGCGGGACTACACACACTAGCACAGATACGCAGTATTTT.